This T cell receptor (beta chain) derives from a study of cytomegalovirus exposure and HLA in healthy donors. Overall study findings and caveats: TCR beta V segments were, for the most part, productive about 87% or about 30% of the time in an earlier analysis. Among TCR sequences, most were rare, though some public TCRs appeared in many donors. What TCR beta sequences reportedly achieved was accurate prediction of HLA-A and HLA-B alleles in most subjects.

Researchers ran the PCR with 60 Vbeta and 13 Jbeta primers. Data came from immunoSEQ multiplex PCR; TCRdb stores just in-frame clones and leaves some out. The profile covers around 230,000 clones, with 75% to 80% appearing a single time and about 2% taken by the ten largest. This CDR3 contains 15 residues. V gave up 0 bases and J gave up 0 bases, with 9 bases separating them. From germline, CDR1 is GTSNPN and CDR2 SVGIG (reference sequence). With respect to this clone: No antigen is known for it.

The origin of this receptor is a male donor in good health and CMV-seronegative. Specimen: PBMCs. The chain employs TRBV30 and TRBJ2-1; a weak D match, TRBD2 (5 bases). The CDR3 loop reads CAWSVLGNSYNEQFF. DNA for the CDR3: TGTGCCTGGAGTGTACTAGGCAACTCCTACAATGAGCAGTTCTTC.